These 2 T cell receptor beta chains originate from one sample sequenced in a study of early T cells in non-severe SARS-CoV-2 infection. TCRdb independently ran MiXCR on the 5' RACE reads; one entry per CDR3 protein. This table holds tens of thousands of distinct CDR3 sequences, 9.5% to 15% found once. Sequences were derived from whole blood, sampled at baseline. These TCRs come from an adult who was a healthcare worker with PCR-confirmed SARS-CoV-2 infection or an uninfected control (not recorded which).

The table lists this clonotype with a few counts. The rearrangement joins TRBV7-3 to TRBJ2-5; weak D call: TRBD1 (5 bases). V was shortened by 6 bases and J by 0 bases, with 14 bases between the two germline ends. The CDR3 is 15 residues long. Germline CDR1 is SGHTA and CDR2 is FQGTGA. This CDR3 is CASSSGQVYQETQYF. The CDR3 nucleotides read TGTGCCAGCAGTTCAGGGCAGGTCTACCAAGAGACCCAGTACTTC.

This clonotype was seen ten or more times. V usage is TRBV20-1 and J usage is TRBJ2-7; a weak D match, TRBD1 (5 bases). CDR3 length: 14 residues. V was trimmed by 1 base and J by 6 bases, leaving 16 bases between them. Looked up from germline, CDR1 is DFQATT and CDR2 is SNEGSKA (reference sequence). This CDR3 is CSARGGAEWAEQYF. The CDR3 DNA sequence: TGCAGTGCTAGAGGTGGGGCTGAATGGGCCGAGCAGTACTTC.